The clone carrying this T cell receptor (beta chain) was observed a few times. As yet, its antigen is unknown. The study ran its PCR with 60 Vbeta and 13 Jbeta primers. Using immunoSEQ multiplex PCR, the repertoire was profiled, and TCRdb retains in-frame clones only, with some absent. Found here are more than 200,000 clones, roughly 85% of them singletons; the top ten hold around 2%. The source of the sample is a study of cytomegalovirus exposure and HLA in healthy donors. General study results and limits: V- and J-gene trimming of TCR beta was linked (in a later analysis) to a missense DCLRE1C variant. Reports state that TCR beta sequences accurately predicted most subjects' HLA-A and HLA-B alleles. Later on, an analysis showed TCR association rates differing by HLA locus, with DRB1 the most and HLA-C the fewest.

Looked up from germline, CDR1 is SGHTA and CDR2 is FQGTGA. There are 14 residues in the CDR3. V was trimmed by 3 bases and J by 5 bases, leaving 13 bases between them. This TCR was recovered from a man in his late teens or twenties in good health and CMV-seronegative. Sequencing was carried out using PBMCs. This sequence joins TRBV7-3 and TRBJ2-5; D is perhaps TRBD2 (7 bases). The CDR3 sequence: CASSFGGRGETQYF. The DNA for the CDR3 is TGTGCCAGCAGCTTCGGGGGGCGCGGGGAGACCCAGTACTTC.